This TCR beta chain was documented in a study of OX40 agonist ivuxolimab in advanced cancers. Background on the study: Of mixed ages from 23 to 79 and averaging approximately 60 years, the group was just under 85% male.

Study conclusions and caveats: Researchers report that CD8+ T cells had, on average, more expanded clones than CD4+.

With regard to this clone: Its cognate antigen is unknown.

Sequencing used immunoSEQ multiplex PCR; TCRdb keeps in-frame clones, though not all of them. The top ten hold 0.7% to 0.9% of the sample, which has approximately 120,000 clones, 80% to 95% seen once. Germline V lookup: CDR1 KGHSH, CDR2 LQKENI. This CDR3 region has 16 residues. The ends lost 3 bases at V and 0 bases at J; junction bases unmatched: 3. This TCR came from an adult with an advanced solid tumor such as melanoma, head and neck, liver or kidney cancer. V and J are TRBV18 and TRBJ2-3; 10 nucleotides line up with TRBD2. Material: CD4+ or CD8+ T cells sorted from blood, obtained in a trial of the OX40 agonist ivuxolimab. CDR3: CASSPRTSGSTDTQYF. DNA of the CDR3: TGTGCCAGCTCACCCCGGACTAGCGGTAGCACAGATACGCAGTATTTT.